One T cell receptor beta chain is described in this entry. This sample stems from a study of control samples from healthy donors and cancer patients. Germline lookup yields CDR1 MNHEY and CDR2 SVGAGI. V lost 3 bases and J lost 0, with 2 bases in between. This CDR3 region has 12 residues. The repertoire was sequenced with immunoSEQ multiplex PCR; TCRdb's copy has only in-frame clones and lacks some. The sample has some 49,000 clones, around 94% seen once. The specimen was PBMCs. This clonotype was obtained from a man younger than 40 with colorectal cancer. This rearrangement joins TRBV6-5 to TRBJ1-2; D remains unclear. For the CDR3, the DNA is TGTGCCAGCAGTTATGCTAACTATGGCTACACCTTC. It codes for CASSYANYGYTF.